The 20 T cell receptor beta chains listed next were all sequenced from one sample in a study of T cell responses to AZD1222 COVID-19 vaccine. Libraries were prepared by immunoSEQ multiplex PCR; TCRdb keeps only in-frame clonotypes and omits some of them. The sample yields about 140,000 clones, 85% to 95% seen once. Sequenced material: peripheral blood, taken 28 days after the second AZD1222 dose. The receptors derive from an adult who received the AZD1222 COVID-19 vaccine.

The J gene is TRBJ1-3, the V gene TRBV7-2, with D uncertain. This CDR3 spans 15 amino acids. Germline CDR1 SGHTA, CDR2 FQGNSA. The V and J ends lost 1 base and 2 bases respectively, with 9 bases between them. The CDR3 DNA is TGTGCCAGCAGCTTAGTGGGAATCCCTGGAAACACCATATATTTT. Translating it yields CASSLVGIPGNTIYF.

The V call is TRBV4-3, the J call TRBJ2-3, with a weak D call TRBD1 (5 bases). The ends were cut back, 8 bases at V and 2 bases at J, with 14 bases in the middle. Germline V CDR1 and CDR2: LGHNA, YSLEER. The CDR3 is made up of 14 amino acids. CDR3 in DNA: TGCGCCAGCCGCCGGACACTCGTCACAGATACGCAGTATTTT. This codes for CASRRTLVTDTQYF.

The J gene is TRBJ1-1, the V gene TRBV6-5; 8 nucleotides agree with TRBD1. The CDR3 is 14 amino acids. The J segment lost 5 bases and the V segment lost 2 bases, leaving 4 bases of the junction unmatched. Germline-derived CDR1 and CDR2 are MNHEY and SVGAGI. The CDR3, as DNA: TGTGCCAGCAGTTACCGGGACAGGATAACTGAAGCTTTCTTT. This gives the protein CASSYRDRITEAFF.

J is TRBJ1-2 and V is TRBV29-1, with 8 nucleotides matching TRBD1. This CDR3 has 12 residues. CDR1 is SQVTM and CDR2 is ANQGSEA in the germline V gene. Trimming removed 6 bases from V and 2 bases from J; junction bases left unmatched: 2. The CDR3 protein is CSVDRGNYGYTF. The CDR3 DNA reads TGCAGCGTCGACAGGGGAAACTATGGCTACACCTTC.

The CDR3 DNA is TGTGCCAGCAGCTTATCCGGGACTAGTCTTCCCGAGCAGTACGTC. This gives the protein CASSLSGTSLPEQYV. This chain connects TRBV7-8 to TRBJ2-7; 8 nucleotides agree with TRBD2. V lost 2 bases to trimming and J lost 6 bases; unmatched junction nucleotides: 9. This CDR3 contains 15 residues. The germline CDR1 and CDR2 sequences are SGHVS and FQNEAQ.

A few counts support this clone. This chain connects TRBV4-1 to TRBJ1-5; the D is unclear. This CDR3 contains 14 residues. Per germline, CDR1 MGHRA and CDR2 YSYEKL. V shed 3 bases and J shed 4 bases, with 10 bases lying between them. CDR3 sequence: CASSQQGTNQPQHF. CDR3 coding DNA: TGCGCCAGCAGCCAGCAAGGTACAAATCAGCCCCAGCATTTT.

In its sample, this clone was seen once. The chain couples TRBV6-6 to TRBJ2-5; D unclear. Trimming took 5 bases from V and 0 from J, leaving 7 bases between them. The CDR3 is made up of 13 amino acids. CDR1 is MNHNY, CDR2 SVGAGI, per germline (reference sequence). CDR3 nucleotides: TGTGCCAGCAGTGGAACGGACCAAGAGACCCAGTACTTC. It encodes CASSGTDQETQYF.

The chain is built from TRBV14 and TRBJ2-2; TRBD1 aligns across 7 bases. Germline trimming cut 4 bases from V and 0 bases from J; bases unmatched to any gene: 2. In germline, CDR1 is SGHDN, CDR2 FVKESK. The CDR3 is made up of 15 amino acids. The CDR3 DNA follows: TGTGCCAGCAGCCCCGGGACAGCGAACACCGGGGAGCTGTTTTTT. This translates into CASSPGTANTGELFF.

The chain combines TRBV27 with TRBJ1-5; TRBD1 might be the D (6 bases). The CDR3 sequence is 16 residues long. Trimming removed 6 bases at V and 5 bases at J, with 20 bases between. Per the germline V gene, CDR1 is MNHEY and CDR2 is SMNVEV (reference sequence). CDR3 in amino acids: CASRIGGTGGYQPQHF. CDR3 DNA: TGTGCCAGCAGGATAGGGGGGACGGGGGGCTATCAGCCCCAGCATTTT.

The chain combines TRBV4-1 with TRBJ2-1; 10 positions match TRBD2. V was clipped by 4 bases and J by 6 bases; unmatched bases: 9. This CDR3 contains 16 residues. Germline values: CDR1 MGHRA, CDR2 YSYEKL. The CDR3 DNA sequence: TGCGCCAGCAGCCTTTTCATAGCGGGGGGCTTCAATGAGCAGTTCTTC. Protein product: CASSLFIAGGFNEQFF.

The chain's CDR3 is CASSQLSSTEAFF. The DNA of the CDR3 is TGTGCCAGCAGCCAACTAAGTAGTACTGAAGCTTTCTTT. This chain links TRBV7-6 with TRBJ1-1, with D unclear. V lost 5 bases and J 5 bases, leaving 12 bases between the germline ends. Looked up from germline, CDR1 is SGHVS and CDR2 is FNYEAQ. This CDR3 region has 13 residues.

For the CDR3, the DNA is TGTGCCAGCAGTGAAAGCCAAGGGTGGGGAGGCAATCAGCCCCAGCATTTT. Amino acids: CASSESQGWGGNQPQHF. V usage is TRBV2 and J usage is TRBJ1-5; D gene ambiguous. The V and J ends lost 2 bases and 2 bases respectively, with 16 bases between them. Germline CDR1 and CDR2: SNHLY and FYNNEI. This CDR3 has 17 residues.

The chain links TRBV3-1 (or the pseudogene TRBV3-2) to TRBJ2-1; D is undetermined. V was trimmed by 4 bases and J by 9 bases, leaving 16 bases between them. Germline lookup yields CDR1 LGHDT and CDR2 YNNKEL (reference sequence). The CDR3 sequence is 14 residues long. The CDR3 DNA sequence: TGTGCCAGCAGCCCCCGACCGAGCTCCGGTGAGCAGTTCTTC. Encoded protein: CASSPRPSSGEQFF.

The chain has TRBV6-5 and TRBJ1-2; 7 positions agree with TRBD1. The CDR3 is 13 amino acids. Trimming took 7 bases from V and 4 from J; bases not matched to a gene: 6. Germline values: CDR1 MNHEY, CDR2 SVGAGI. CDR3 sequence (DNA): TGTGCCAGCACAGAAGGGGGCGGCTATGGCTACACCTTC. Protein product: CASTEGGGYGYTF.

This rearrangement joins TRBV4-3 to TRBJ2-1; perhaps TRBD2 as D (6 bases). V shed 0 bases and J shed 1 base, with 13 bases lying between them. CDR1 is LGHNA, CDR2 YSLEER, per germline. CDR3 length equals 17 residues. CDR3 nucleotide sequence: TGCGCCAGCAGCCAAGAACTAGGGGACTCTTCCTACAATGAGCAGTTCTTC. Encoded protein: CASSQELGDSSYNEQFF.

This chain links TRBV5-1 with TRBJ2-5; a possible D gene is TRBD2 (6 bases). The V end lost 1 base, the J end lost 2 bases, and 18 bases lay between the germline ends. CDR1 SGHRS and CDR2 YFSETQ come from the germline V gene. The CDR3 runs to 17 residues. The CDR3 coding sequence is TGCGCCAGCAGCTTGTCCCCGCTTGGGGGAGGACAAGAGACCCAGTACTTC. This sequence encodes CASSLSPLGGGQETQYF. Based on the CDR3 plus reference TRBV5-1 and TRBJ2-5, the full variable domain is KAGVTQTPRYLIKTRGQQVTLSCSPISGHRSVSWYQQTPGQGLQFLFEYFSETQRNKGNFPGRFSGRQFSNSRSEMNVSTLELGDSALYLCASSLSPLGGGQETQYFGPGTRLLVL.

The V gene is TRBV5-1, the J gene TRBJ1-5, with 9 positions matching TRBD1. Trimming cost V 0 bases and J 5 bases; bases outside gene matches: 3. This CDR3 has 15 amino acids. Germline assignment: CDR1 SGHRS and CDR2 YFSETQ. The CDR3 DNA reads as TGCGCCAGCAGCTTGGAAGGGACAGGGTATCAGCCCCAGCATTTT. Translation gives CASSLEGTGYQPQHF.

DNA for the CDR3: TGTGCCAGCAGCTTAGTAGGACTGATGATTAATGAGCAGTTCTTC. It encodes CASSLVGLMINEQFF. This chain uses TRBV7-2 with TRBJ2-1; tentative D call: TRBD2 (5 bases). Germline-derived CDR1 and CDR2 are SGHTA and FQGNSA. This CDR3 is 15 amino acids long. Trimming removed 1 base at V and 7 bases at J, with 14 bases between.

The chain is built from TRBV6-5 and TRBJ1-2; a possible D gene is TRBD1 (5 bases). Per germline, CDR1 MNHEY and CDR2 SVGAGI. This CDR3 is built from 12 residues. V lost 9 bases and J lost 8, with 16 bases in between. The CDR3 coding sequence is TGTGCCAGTACAGGTCTTTCGGGCGGCTACACCTTC. Translating gives CASTGLSGGYTF.

CDR3 in amino acids: CASSLGPGYEQYV. In DNA, the CDR3 is TGTGCCAGCAGCTTAGGGCCCGGGTACGAGCAGTACGTC. This sequence joins TRBV7-2 and TRBJ2-7; D remains ambiguous. CDR1 SGHTA and CDR2 FQGNSA come from the germline V gene. The V end was cut by 1 base, the J end by 4 bases, with 8 bases between. CDR3 size: 13 residues.